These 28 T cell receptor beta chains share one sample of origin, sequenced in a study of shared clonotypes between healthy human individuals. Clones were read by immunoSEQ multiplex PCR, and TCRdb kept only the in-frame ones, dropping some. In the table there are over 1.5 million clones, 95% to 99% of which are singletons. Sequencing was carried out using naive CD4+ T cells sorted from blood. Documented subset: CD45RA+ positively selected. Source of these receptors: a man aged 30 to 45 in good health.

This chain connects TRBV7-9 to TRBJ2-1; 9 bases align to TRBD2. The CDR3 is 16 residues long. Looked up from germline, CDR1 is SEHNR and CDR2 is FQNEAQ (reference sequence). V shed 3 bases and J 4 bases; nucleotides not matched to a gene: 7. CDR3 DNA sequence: TGTGCCAGCAGCTTCGTAGCGGGGGCCGATTACAATGAGCAGTTCTTC. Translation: CASSFVAGADYNEQFF.

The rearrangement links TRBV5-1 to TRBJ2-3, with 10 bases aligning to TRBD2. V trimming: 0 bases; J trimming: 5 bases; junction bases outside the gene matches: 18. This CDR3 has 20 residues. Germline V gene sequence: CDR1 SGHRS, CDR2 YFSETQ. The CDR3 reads CASSLEGLAVFISGIDTQYF. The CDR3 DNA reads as TGCGCCAGCAGCTTGGAAGGACTAGCGGTCTTCATATCGGGGATAGATACGCAGTATTTT.

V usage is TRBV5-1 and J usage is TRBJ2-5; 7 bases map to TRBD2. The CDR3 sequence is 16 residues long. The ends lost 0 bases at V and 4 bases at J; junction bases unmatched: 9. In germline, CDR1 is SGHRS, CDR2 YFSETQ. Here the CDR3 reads CASSLGSSGEGETQYF. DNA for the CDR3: TGCGCCAGCAGCTTGGGCTCTAGCGGAGAGGGAGAGACCCAGTACTTC.

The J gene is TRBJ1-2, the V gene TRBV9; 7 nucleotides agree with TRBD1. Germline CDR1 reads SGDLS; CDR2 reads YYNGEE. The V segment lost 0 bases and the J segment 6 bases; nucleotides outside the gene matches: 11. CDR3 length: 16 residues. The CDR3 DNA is TGTGCCAGCAGCGTAGAACCCCAGGGGGGGCTGCATGGCTACACCTTC. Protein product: CASSVEPQGGLHGYTF.

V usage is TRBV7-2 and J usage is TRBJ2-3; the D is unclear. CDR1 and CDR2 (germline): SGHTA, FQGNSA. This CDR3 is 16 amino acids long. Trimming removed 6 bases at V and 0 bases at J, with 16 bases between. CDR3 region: CASRLTRYHSTDTQYF. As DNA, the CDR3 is TGTGCCAGCAGACTAACCAGGTACCATAGCACAGATACGCAGTATTTT.

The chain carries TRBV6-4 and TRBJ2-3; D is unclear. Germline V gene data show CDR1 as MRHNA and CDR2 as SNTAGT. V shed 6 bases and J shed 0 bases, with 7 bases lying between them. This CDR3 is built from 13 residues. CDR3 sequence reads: CASSVPSTDTQYF. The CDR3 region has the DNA TGTGCCAGCAGCGTACCTAGCACAGATACGCAGTATTTT.

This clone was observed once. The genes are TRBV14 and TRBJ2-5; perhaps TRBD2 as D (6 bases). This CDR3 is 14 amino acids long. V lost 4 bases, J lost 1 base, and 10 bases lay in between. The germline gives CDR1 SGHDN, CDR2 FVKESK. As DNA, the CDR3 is TGTGCCAGCAGCCTCCGGGACTCCCAAGAGACCCAGTACTTC. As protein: CASSLRDSQETQYF.

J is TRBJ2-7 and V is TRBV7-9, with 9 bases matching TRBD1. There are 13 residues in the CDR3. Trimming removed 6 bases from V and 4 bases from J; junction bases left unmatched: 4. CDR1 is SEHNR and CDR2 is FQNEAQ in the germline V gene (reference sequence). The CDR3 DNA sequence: TGTGCCAGCAGTTACGGGACAGGGTACGAGCAGTACTTC. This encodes CASSYGTGYEQYF.

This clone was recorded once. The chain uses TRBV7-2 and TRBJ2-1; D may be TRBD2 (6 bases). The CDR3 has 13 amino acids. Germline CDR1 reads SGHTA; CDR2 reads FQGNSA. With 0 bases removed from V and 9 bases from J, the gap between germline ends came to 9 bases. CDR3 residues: CASSLAVRGEQFF. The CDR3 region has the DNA TGTGCCAGCAGCTTAGCGGTGCGGGGTGAGCAGTTCTTC.

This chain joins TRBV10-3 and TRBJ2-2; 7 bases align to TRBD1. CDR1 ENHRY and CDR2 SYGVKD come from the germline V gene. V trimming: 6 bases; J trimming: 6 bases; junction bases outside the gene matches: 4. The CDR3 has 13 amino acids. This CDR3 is CAISHDRAGELFF. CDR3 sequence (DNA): TGTGCCATCAGCCATGACAGGGCCGGGGAGCTGTTTTTT.

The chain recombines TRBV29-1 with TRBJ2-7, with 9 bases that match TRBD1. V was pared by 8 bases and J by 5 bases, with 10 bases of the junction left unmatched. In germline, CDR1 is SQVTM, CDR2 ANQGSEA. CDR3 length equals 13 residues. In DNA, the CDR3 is TGCAGCACTCCGAACAGGGGGCGTAACGAGCAGTACTTC. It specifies CSTPNRGRNEQYF.

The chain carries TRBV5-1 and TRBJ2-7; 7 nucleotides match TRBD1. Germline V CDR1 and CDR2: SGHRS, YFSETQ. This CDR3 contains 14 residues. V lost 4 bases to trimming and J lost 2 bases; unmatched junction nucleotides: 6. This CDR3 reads CASSRTGTAYEQYF. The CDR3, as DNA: TGCGCCAGCAGCCGCACCGGGACAGCCTACGAGCAGTACTTC.

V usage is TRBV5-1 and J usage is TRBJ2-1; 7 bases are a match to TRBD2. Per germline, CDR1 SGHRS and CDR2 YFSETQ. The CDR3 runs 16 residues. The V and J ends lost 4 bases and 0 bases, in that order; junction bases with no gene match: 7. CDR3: CASSKRAGSSYNEQFF. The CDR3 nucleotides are TGCGCCAGCAGCAAAAGAGCGGGGAGCTCCTACAATGAGCAGTTCTTC.

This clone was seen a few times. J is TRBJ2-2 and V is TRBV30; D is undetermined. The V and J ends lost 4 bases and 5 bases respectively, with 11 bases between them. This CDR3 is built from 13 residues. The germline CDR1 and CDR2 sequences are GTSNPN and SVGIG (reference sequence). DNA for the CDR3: TGTGCCTGGATGTGGCAGCCGACCGGGGAGCTGTTTTTT. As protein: CAWMWQPTGELFF.

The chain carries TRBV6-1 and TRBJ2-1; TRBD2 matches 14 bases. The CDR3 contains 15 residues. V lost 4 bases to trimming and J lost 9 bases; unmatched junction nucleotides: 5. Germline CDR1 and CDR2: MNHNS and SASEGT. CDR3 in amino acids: CASSGEGLAGVEQFF. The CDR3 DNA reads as TGTGCCAGCAGTGGAGAGGGACTAGCGGGAGTTGAGCAGTTCTTC.

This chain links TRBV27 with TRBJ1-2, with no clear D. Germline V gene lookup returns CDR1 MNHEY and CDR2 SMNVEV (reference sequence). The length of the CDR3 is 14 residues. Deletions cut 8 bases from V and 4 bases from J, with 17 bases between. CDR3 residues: CASAKLTSAYGYTF. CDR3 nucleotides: TGTGCCAGCGCCAAACTAACCTCTGCCTATGGCTACACCTTC.

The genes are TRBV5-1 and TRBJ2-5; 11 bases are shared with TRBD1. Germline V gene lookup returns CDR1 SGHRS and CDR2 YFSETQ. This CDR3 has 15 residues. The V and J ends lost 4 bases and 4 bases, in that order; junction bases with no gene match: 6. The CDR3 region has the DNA TGCGCCAGCAGCATCCTCGGGACAGGGGGAGAGACCCAGTACTTC. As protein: CASSILGTGGETQYF.

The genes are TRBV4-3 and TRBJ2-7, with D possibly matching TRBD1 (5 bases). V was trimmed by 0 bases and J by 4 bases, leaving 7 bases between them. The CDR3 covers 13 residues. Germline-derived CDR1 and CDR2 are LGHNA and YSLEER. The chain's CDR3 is CASSQDRQYEQYF. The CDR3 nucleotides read TGCGCCAGCAGCCAAGATCGACAGTACGAGCAGTACTTC.

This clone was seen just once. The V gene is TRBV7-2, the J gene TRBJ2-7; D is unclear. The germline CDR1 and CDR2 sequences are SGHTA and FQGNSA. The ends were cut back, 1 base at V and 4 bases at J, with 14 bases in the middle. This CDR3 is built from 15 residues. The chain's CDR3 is CASSLGSPSLYEQYF. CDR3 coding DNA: TGTGCCAGCAGCTTAGGGTCCCCTAGTCTATACGAGCAGTACTTC.

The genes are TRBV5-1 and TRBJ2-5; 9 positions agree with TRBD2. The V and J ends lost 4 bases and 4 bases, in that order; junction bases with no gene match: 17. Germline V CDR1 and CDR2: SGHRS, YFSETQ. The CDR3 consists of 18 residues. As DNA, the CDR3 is TGCGCCAGCAGCGGCCATATCCAACTAGCGGGTGAGGGAGAGACCCAGTACTTC. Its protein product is CASSGHIQLAGEGETQYF. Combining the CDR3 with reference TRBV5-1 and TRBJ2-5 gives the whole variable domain KAGVTQTPRYLIKTRGQQVTLSCSPISGHRSVSWYQQTPGQGLQFLFEYFSETQRNKGNFPGRFSGRQFSNSRSEMNVSTLELGDSALYLCASSGHIQLAGEGETQYFGPGTRLLVL.

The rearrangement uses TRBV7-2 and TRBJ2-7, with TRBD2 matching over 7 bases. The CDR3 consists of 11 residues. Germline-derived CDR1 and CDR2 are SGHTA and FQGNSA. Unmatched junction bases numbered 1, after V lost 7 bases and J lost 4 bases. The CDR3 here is CASKAGYEQYF. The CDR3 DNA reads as TGTGCCAGCAAAGCGGGGTACGAGCAGTACTTC. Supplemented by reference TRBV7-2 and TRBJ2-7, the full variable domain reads GAGVSQSPSNKVTEKGKDVELRCDPISGHTALYWYRQSLGQGLEFLIYFQGNSAPDKSGLPSDRFSAERTGGSVSTLTIQRTQQEDSAVYLCASKAGYEQYFGPGTRLTVT.

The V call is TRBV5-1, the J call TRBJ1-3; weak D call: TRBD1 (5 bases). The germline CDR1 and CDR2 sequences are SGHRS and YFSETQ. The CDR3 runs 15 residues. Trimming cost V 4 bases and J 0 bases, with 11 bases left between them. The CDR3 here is CASSADSTSGNTIYF. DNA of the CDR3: TGCGCCAGCAGCGCAGACAGTACCTCTGGAAACACCATATATTTT.

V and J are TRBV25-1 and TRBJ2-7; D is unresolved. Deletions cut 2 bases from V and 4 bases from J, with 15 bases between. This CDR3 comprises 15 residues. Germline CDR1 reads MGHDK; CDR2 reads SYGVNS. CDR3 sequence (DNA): TGTGCCAGCAGTGAAGCCTTCACAGCTAGATACGAGCAGTACTTC. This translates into CASSEAFTARYEQYF.

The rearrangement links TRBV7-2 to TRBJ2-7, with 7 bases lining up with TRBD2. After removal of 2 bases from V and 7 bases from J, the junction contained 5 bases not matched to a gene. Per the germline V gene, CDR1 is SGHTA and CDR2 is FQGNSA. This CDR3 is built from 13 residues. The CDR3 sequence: CASSLPGRYEQYF. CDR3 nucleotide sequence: TGTGCCAGCAGCTTACCCGGGAGGTATGAGCAGTACTTC. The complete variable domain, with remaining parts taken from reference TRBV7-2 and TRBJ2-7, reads GAGVSQSPSNKVTEKGKDVELRCDPISGHTALYWYRQSLGQGLEFLIYFQGNSAPDKSGLPSDRFSAERTGGSVSTLTIQRTQQEDSAVYLCASSLPGRYEQYFGPGTRLTVT.

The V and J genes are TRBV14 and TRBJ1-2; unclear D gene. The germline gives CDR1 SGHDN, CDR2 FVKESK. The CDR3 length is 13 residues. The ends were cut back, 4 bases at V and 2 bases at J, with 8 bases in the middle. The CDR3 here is CASSREENYGYTF. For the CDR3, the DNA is TGTGCCAGCAGCCGCGAGGAGAACTATGGCTACACCTTC.

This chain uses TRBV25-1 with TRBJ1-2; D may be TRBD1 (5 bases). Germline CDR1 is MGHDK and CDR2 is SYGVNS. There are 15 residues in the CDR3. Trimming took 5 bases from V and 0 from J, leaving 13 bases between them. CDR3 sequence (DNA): TGTGCCAGCAGTAGAGGACACACAGCTAACTATGGCTACACCTTC. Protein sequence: CASSRGHTANYGYTF.

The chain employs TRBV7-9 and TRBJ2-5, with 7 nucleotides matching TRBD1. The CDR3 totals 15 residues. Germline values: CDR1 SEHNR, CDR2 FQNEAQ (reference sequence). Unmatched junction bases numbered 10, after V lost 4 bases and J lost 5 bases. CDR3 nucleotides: TGTGCCAGCAGCTACACCCCCGACAGGGTGGAGACCCAGTACTTC. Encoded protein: CASSYTPDRVETQYF.

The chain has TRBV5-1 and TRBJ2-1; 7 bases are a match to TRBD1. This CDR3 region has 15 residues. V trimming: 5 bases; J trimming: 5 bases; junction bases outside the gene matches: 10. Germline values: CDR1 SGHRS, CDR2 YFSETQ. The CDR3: CASRWDSEPHNEQFF. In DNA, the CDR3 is TGCGCCAGCAGATGGGACAGTGAGCCCCACAATGAGCAGTTCTTC. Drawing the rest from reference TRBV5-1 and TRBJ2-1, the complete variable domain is KAGVTQTPRYLIKTRGQQVTLSCSPISGHRSVSWYQQTPGQGLQFLFEYFSETQRNKGNFPGRFSGRQFSNSRSEMNVSTLELGDSALYLCASRWDSEPHNEQFFGPGTRLTVL.